This note documents a single TCR beta chain sequence. The antigen is unknown. The entry originates in a study of radiation and T cells in renal cell carcinoma. Findings of the study overall: In blood, top tumor clones expanded by 2 weeks, shrinking by 4. Only small tumor regions of 0.95 to 1 g were sampled.

Between the trimmed V and J ends, which lost 1 base and 1 base, there was a span of 8 bases. The germline V gene encodes CDR1 MNHNY and CDR2 SVGAGI (reference sequence). This CDR3 comprises 15 residues. Described treatment: 15 Gy SBRT to primary tumor, nephrectomy 4 weeks later. The assay was immunoSEQ multiplex PCR, and TCRdb's table has in-frame clones only and misses some. Seen here are around 21,000 clones, about 50% observed once, and the top ten hold around 15%. This TCR was recovered from a woman in her forties or fifties with renal cell carcinoma. This sequence joins TRBV6-6 and TRBJ1-5, with D unresolved. This material consisted of tumor tissue, taken from a patient whose treatment included radiotherapy and nephrectomy. Here the CDR3 reads CASSYWGSSNQPQHF. As DNA, the CDR3 is TGTGCCAGCAGTTACTGGGGATCGAGCAATCAGCCCCAGCATTTT.